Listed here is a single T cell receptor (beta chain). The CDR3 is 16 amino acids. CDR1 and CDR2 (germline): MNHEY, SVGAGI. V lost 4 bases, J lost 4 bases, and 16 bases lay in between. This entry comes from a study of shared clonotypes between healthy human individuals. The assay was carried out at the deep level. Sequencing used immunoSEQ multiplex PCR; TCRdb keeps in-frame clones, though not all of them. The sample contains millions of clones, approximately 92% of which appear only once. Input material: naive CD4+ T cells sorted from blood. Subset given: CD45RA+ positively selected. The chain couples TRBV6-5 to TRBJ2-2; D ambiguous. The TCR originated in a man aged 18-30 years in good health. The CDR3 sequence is CASSSDTISSTGELFF. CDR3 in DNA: TGTGCCAGCAGTTCCGACACAATTTCCAGCACCGGGGAGCTGTTTTTT.